This passage covers 5 T cell receptor beta chains from one sample sequenced in a study of T cells in Graves' hyperthyroidism and ophthalmopathy (dated 2019 in TCRdb). The library was prepared using multiplex PCR. The instrument was an Illumina HiSeq 2000. Amplification of TCR beta CDR3 regions was carried out from RNA transcripts. For the first round of RT-PCR on the TCR CDR3, the HTBI primer set was used together with the Qiagen OneStep RT-PCR kit. In-frame beta chains were kept once TCRdb had trimmed the public reads at Q25 with fastp and called clones with MiXCR. A single entry per CDR3 protein holds the most common genes and DNA from its merged rows. The sample table shows hundreds of thousands of distinct CDR3 sequences, and roughly 14% are seen once. The leading ten clones occupy under 30% of the sample. The sequencing sample was made of blood. The receptor set was obtained from a woman younger than 45 with Graves' hyperthyroidism.

The rearrangement uses TRBV30 and TRBJ2-7; 14 nucleotides agree with TRBD2. Looked up from germline, CDR1 is GTSNPN and CDR2 is SVGIG (reference sequence). This CDR3 comprises 17 residues. V gave up 0 bases and J gave up 6 bases; unmatched junction bases: 10. The CDR3, as DNA: TGTGCCTGGAGTGTATTTTCGGGACTAGCGGGAGAGGTCGAGCAGTACTTC. Its protein product is CAWSVFSGLAGEVEQYF.

The chain links TRBV6-1 to TRBJ2-7; 9 bases line up with TRBD1. Germline-derived CDR1 and CDR2 are MNHNS and SASEGT. Germline trimming cut 7 bases from V and 9 bases from J; bases unmatched to any gene: 10. The CDR3 sequence is 13 residues long. In DNA, the CDR3 is TGTGCCAGCACTCGGACAGGGGCCCACACGCAGTACTTC. Its protein product is CASTRTGAHTQYF.

This clonotype has at least ten counts. The chain recombines TRBV19 with TRBJ2-1; 15 positions agree with TRBD2. In germline, CDR1 is LNHDA, CDR2 SQIVND (reference sequence). The CDR3 is made up of 17 amino acids. Unmatched junction bases numbered 3, after V lost 6 bases and J lost 0 bases. The CDR3 DNA reads TGTGCCAGTAGGGGACTAGCGGGAGGCAGCTCCTACAATGAGCAGTTCTTC. Its translation: CASRGLAGGSSYNEQFF. The full variable domain, its missing parts supplied by reference TRBV19 and TRBJ2-1, is DGGITQSPKYLFRKEGQNVTLSCEQNLNHDAMYWYRQDPGQGLRLIYYSQIVNDFQKGDIAEGYSVSREKKESFPLTVTSAQKNPTAFYLCASRGLAGGSSYNEQFFGPGTRLTVL.

In its sample, this clonotype was seen many times. The rearrangement uses TRBV7-8 and TRBJ2-2; a possible D gene is TRBD1 (6 bases). Germline lookup yields CDR1 SGHVS and CDR2 FQNEAQ. Trimming pared 6 bases from V and 6 bases from J, leaving 14 bases between. The CDR3 is made up of 14 amino acids. The CDR3 loop is CASSHPRGSGELFF. For the CDR3, the DNA is TGTGCCAGCAGTCACCCTAGGGGGTCCGGGGAGCTGTTTTTT.

V is TRBV5-1 and J is TRBJ2-3; 8 bases line up with TRBD2. CDR1 is SGHRS and CDR2 is YFSETQ in the germline V gene. The CDR3 totals 16 residues. V was pared by 4 bases and J by 2 bases, with 9 bases of the junction left unmatched. The CDR3 DNA is TGCGCCAGCAGCGTGGATGGCGGGAGGACCACAGATACGCAGTATTTT. Its protein product is CASSVDGGRTTDTQYF. The full variable domain, completed using reference TRBV5-1 and TRBJ2-3, is KAGVTQTPRYLIKTRGQQVTLSCSPISGHRSVSWYQQTPGQGLQFLFEYFSETQRNKGNFPGRFSGRQFSNSRSEMNVSTLELGDSALYLCASSVDGGRTTDTQYFGPGTRLTVL.